This T cell receptor beta chain derives from a study of T cell responses to AZD1222 COVID-19 vaccine. Generated by immunoSEQ multiplex PCR, the TCRdb table keeps only in-frame clones and is missing some. In the table there are roughly 80,000 clones, 80% to 95% of which are singletons. Trimming stripped 1 base from V and 2 bases from J, with 9 bases between. The germline CDR1 and CDR2 sequences are MGHDK and SYGVNS. The CDR3 is made up of 14 amino acids. Comments on this clone: The antigen is not known.

Overall study findings and caveats: Reports say nearly half of spike-specific TCRs go after unmutated variant regions. Receipt of two AZD1222 doses was followed by a rise in Spike-specific TCR breadth and depth. A mostly white British donor set with more females was recruited, and clonal diversity was possibly underestimated. Only six or seven AZD1222 recipients were seropositive at baseline.

The sequencing here drew on peripheral blood, taken on day 0 of MenACWY control vaccination. The TCR comes from an adult in good health. The rearrangement joins TRBV25-1 to TRBJ2-7; D unclear. CDR3 sequence (DNA): TGTGCCAGCAGTGAATTGGGTAACCCCTACGAGCAGTACTTC. Its translation is CASSELGNPYEQYF.